These 18 T cell receptor beta chains share one sample of origin, sequenced in a study of blood T cell repertoires in COVID-19. The protocol was immunoSEQ multiplex PCR, while the TCRdb copy is restricted to in-frame clones and leaves out a portion. Of about 200,000 clones in the sample, 92% were seen once. Sequenced: peripheral blood. The receptors stem from a man under 40 with acute or convalescent COVID-19.

This sequence joins TRBV7-9 and TRBJ1-2, with 7 bases fitting TRBD1. The V and J ends lost 6 bases and 5 bases, in that order; junction bases with no gene match: 12. Germline CDR1 and CDR2: SEHNR and FQNEAQ (reference sequence). This CDR3 is built from 15 residues. The CDR3 loop is CASRSDRVAPYGYTF. In DNA, the CDR3 is TGTGCCAGCAGATCTGACAGGGTGGCGCCATATGGCTACACCTTC.

The chain uses TRBV11-2 and TRBJ2-7; 7 positions agree with TRBD1. Germline trimming cut 6 bases from V and 4 bases from J; bases unmatched to any gene: 15. This CDR3 region has 16 residues. CDR1 and CDR2 from the germline V gene are SGHAT and FQNNGV. The CDR3 nucleotides read TGTGCCAGCAGACTAATGGGGGTAGGGGGCAGGTACGAGCAGTACTTC. It specifies CASRLMGVGGRYEQYF.

The chain combines TRBV18 with TRBJ1-3; possibly TRBD1 for D (5 bases). The CDR3 sequence is 13 residues long. Germline V gives CDR1 KGHSH, CDR2 LQKENI. Between the trimmed V and J ends, which lost 8 bases and 4 bases, there was a span of 12 bases. CDR3 protein: CASRAGSGNTIYF. In nucleotides, the CDR3 is TGTGCCAGCCGTGCAGGGTCAGGAAACACCATATATTTT. Full variable domain (rest looked up from reference TRBV18 and TRBJ1-3): NAGVMQNPRHLVRRRGQEARLRCSPMKGHSHVYWYRQLPEEGLKFMVYLQKENIIDESGMPKERFSAEFPKEGPSILRIQQVVRGDSAAYFCASRAGSGNTIYFGEGSWLTVV.

V is TRBV5-1 and J is TRBJ2-5; 9 positions match TRBD2. Germline V lookup: CDR1 SGHRS, CDR2 YFSETQ. The V gene end was trimmed by 0 bases and the J gene end by 2 bases; junction bases not matched to a gene: 11. There are 18 residues in the CDR3. For the CDR3, the DNA is TGCGCCAGCAGCTTGGCCAGTGTGGCTAGCGGGGTACAAGAGACCCAGTACTTC. This encodes CASSLASVASGVQETQYF.

A single count supports this clone. J is TRBJ2-5 and V is TRBV7-2; 14 bases fit TRBD2. Germline loops: CDR1 SGHTA, CDR2 FQGNSA. There are 15 residues in the CDR3. The V segment lost 1 base and the J segment 14 bases; nucleotides outside the gene matches: 9. CDR3 DNA: TGTGCCAGCAGCTTAGTAGGGACTAGCGGGGGCCTTCTATACTTC. It codes for CASSLVGTSGGLLYF.

The chain carries TRBV28 and TRBJ1-4, with 7 positions matching TRBD1. The CDR3 length is 15 residues. Trimming took 5 bases from V and 8 from J; bases not matched to a gene: 11. Germline V CDR1 and CDR2: MDHEN, SYDVKM. The CDR3 nucleotides are TGTGCCAGCAGTCCCTCGCTGCCAGGGGGGGAAAAACTGTTTTTT. Protein sequence: CASSPSLPGGEKLFF.

The table lists this clone with a count of one. The chain combines TRBV7-9 with TRBJ2-5, with unresolved D. CDR1 and CDR2 from the germline V gene are SEHNR and FQNEAQ (reference sequence). Trimming took off 0 bases at V and 4 bases at J, with 12 bases between the two ends. CDR3 size: 15 residues. This CDR3 is CASSLAVSTGETQYF. In DNA, the CDR3 is TGTGCCAGCAGCTTAGCGGTCTCCACCGGAGAGACCCAGTACTTC.

The chain links TRBV7-9 to TRBJ1-5; no clear D gene. Trimming took off 5 bases at V and 0 bases at J, with 14 bases between the two ends. The CDR3 is made up of 16 amino acids. Looked up from germline, CDR1 is SEHNR and CDR2 is FQNEAQ (reference sequence). For the CDR3, the DNA is TGTGCCAGCAGCCCTGGGCCCTTTTATAGCAATCAGCCCCAGCATTTT. It is translated as CASSPGPFYSNQPQHF. Complete variable domain (other parts from reference TRBV7-9 and TRBJ1-5): DTGVSQNPRHKITKRGQNVTFRCDPISEHNRLYWYRQTLGQGPEFLTYFQNEAQLEKSRLLSDRFSAERPKGSFSTLEIQRTEQGDSAMYLCASSPGPFYSNQPQHFGDGTRLSIL.

This chain joins TRBV10-3 and TRBJ2-3, with 11 positions matching TRBD2. The V segment lost 6 bases and the J segment 1 base; nucleotides outside the gene matches: 6. Germline V lookup: CDR1 ENHRY, CDR2 SYGVKD. This CDR3 has 16 residues. CDR3 nucleotides: TGTGCCATCAGCGGGACTAGCGGCGCGCGCACAGATACGCAGTATTTT. This codes for CAISGTSGARTDTQYF.

The V call is TRBV27, the J call TRBJ2-7, with 7 bases lining up with TRBD2. Trimming removed 3 bases from V and 2 bases from J; junction bases left unmatched: 10. The CDR3 runs to 16 residues. Germline lookup yields CDR1 MNHEY and CDR2 SMNVEV (reference sequence). The DNA of the CDR3 is TGTGCCAGCAGTTTGAGTGGGCTAGCGGTAACCTACGAGCAGTACTTC. As protein: CASSLSGLAVTYEQYF.

This chain joins TRBV9 and TRBJ2-1; 11 nucleotides align to TRBD2. Germline-derived CDR1 and CDR2 are SGDLS and YYNGEE. This CDR3 has 17 residues. The V and J ends lost 4 bases and 4 bases, in that order; junction bases with no gene match: 10. The CDR3 sequence is CASSTRLGTSGYNEQFF. The CDR3 nucleotides are TGTGCCAGCAGCACCCGCCTCGGGACTAGCGGTTACAATGAGCAGTTCTTC.

This rearrangement joins TRBV27 to TRBJ2-7, with TRBD2 matching 13 bases. V lost 6 bases to trimming and J lost 3 bases; unmatched junction nucleotides: 2. CDR1 MNHEY and CDR2 SMNVEV come from the germline V gene (reference sequence). The CDR3 is 14 amino acids. The CDR3 is CASRGLAGFYEQYF. The CDR3 nucleotides are TGTGCCAGCAGGGGACTAGCGGGATTCTACGAGCAGTACTTC.

The genes are TRBV9 and TRBJ2-6, with D possibly being TRBD1 (5 bases). Germline V gene lookup returns CDR1 SGDLS and CDR2 YYNGEE. The CDR3 has 18 amino acids. V was trimmed by 4 bases and J by 0 bases, leaving 17 bases between them. CDR3 in amino acids: CASSPRQPRTSGANVLTF. The CDR3, as DNA: TGTGCCAGCAGCCCCCGACAGCCAAGAACCTCTGGGGCCAACGTCCTGACTTTC.

The genes are TRBV9 and TRBJ1-4; the match to TRBD1 covers 10 bases. Germline V gives CDR1 SGDLS, CDR2 YYNGEE. Trimming at V came to 0 bases and at J to 7 bases, leaving 3 bases not matched to a gene. This CDR3 has 15 amino acids. In DNA, the CDR3 is TGTGCCAGCAGCGTAGCGACAGGGGGCTTTGAAAAACTGTTTTTT. Protein product: CASSVATGGFEKLFF.

The rearrangement links TRBV11-1 to TRBJ1-2, with TRBD1 matching over 7 bases. Germline values: CDR1 SGHAT, CDR2 FQDESV (reference sequence). This CDR3 is 14 amino acids long. The V and J ends lost 5 bases and 10 bases, in that order; junction bases with no gene match: 13. CDR3 nucleotide sequence: TGTGCCAGCAGCCCGATCCGACAGGGAGGAGACTACACCTTC. Protein sequence: CASSPIRQGGDYTF. The full variable domain, rest sourced from reference TRBV11-1 and TRBJ1-2, is EAEVAQSPRYKITEKSQAVAFWCDPISGHATLYWYRQILGQGPELLVQFQDESVVDDSQLPKDRFSAERLKGVDSTLKIQPAELGDSAMYLCASSPIRQGGDYTFGSGTRLTVV.

The J gene is TRBJ2-1, the V gene TRBV21-1; the tabulated D call, TRBD2, remains unverified against the DNA. TRBV21-1 is a known pseudogene. The CDR3 covers 12 residues. This CDR3 is CASSKNRREQFF. The CDR3, as DNA: TGTGCCAGCAGCAAAAATCGGCGGGAGCAGTTCTTC.

The rearrangement links TRBV7-2 to TRBJ1-2; D unclear. The germline gives CDR1 SGHTA, CDR2 FQGNSA. With 5 bases removed from V and 8 bases from J, the gap between germline ends came to 12 bases. This CDR3 has 12 residues. The CDR3 here is CASSPGVGGYTF. The CDR3 DNA reads TGTGCCAGCAGCCCGGGAGTCGGCGGCTACACCTTC.

This clone was seen just once. The chain is built from TRBV5-4 and TRBJ2-1, with TRBD2 matching 7 bases. V lost 0 bases, J lost 7 bases, and 7 bases stayed unmatched. CDR1 SGHNT and CDR2 YYREEE come from the germline V gene (reference sequence). There are 15 residues in the CDR3. The CDR3 sequence: CASSLGWRENNEQFF. As DNA, the CDR3 is TGTGCCAGCAGCTTGGGATGGCGGGAGAATAATGAGCAGTTCTTC. Complete variable domain (other parts from reference TRBV5-4 and TRBJ2-1): ETGVTQSPTHLIKTRGQQVTLRCSSQSGHNTVSWYQQALGQGPQFIFQYYREEENGRGNFPPRFSGLQFPNYSSELNVNALELDDSALYLCASSLGWRENNEQFFGPGTRLTVL.